The clone carrying this T cell receptor beta chain has only one observation. The record originates from a study of cytomegalovirus exposure and HLA in healthy donors. The CDR3 has 11 amino acids. The ends were cut back, 1 base at V and 10 bases at J, with 8 bases in the middle. Germline assignment: CDR1 DFQATT and CDR2 SNEGSKA (reference sequence). Use of 60 Vbeta and 13 Jbeta primers characterized the PCR. Sequenced by immunoSEQ multiplex PCR; TCRdb stores in-frame clones only, minus some. In the table there are about 150,000 clones, 74% of which are singletons. The material sequenced was PBMCs. The chain recombines TRBV20-1 with TRBJ2-1, with D uncertain. The sequence was obtained from a young man in good health and CMV-seronegative. The CDR3 loop reads CSARGTSEQFF. The CDR3 DNA reads as TGCAGTGCTAGAGGTACGAGCGAGCAGTTCTTC.